The 6 T cell receptor beta chains given below trace back to one sample, sequenced in a study of blood T cells in healthy people across ages. Alongside a J-beta primer mix, a sample-barcoded 5' primer served in a second PCR lasting roughly 6 to 12 cycles. TCRdb reprocessed the 5' RACE reads via MiXCR and lists one record per CDR3 protein. This table has some 760,000 distinct CDR3 sequences, around 25% appearing once. The same data also went into a second study, on T cells of mothers and their children.

Sequencing was performed on blood. The origin of the receptors is a boy younger than 18 in good health.

This clonotype showed up just once. The gene calls are TRBV28 and TRBJ2-1; the D gene could be TRBD1 or TRBD2 (5 bases each). The germline gives CDR1 MDHEN, CDR2 SYDVKM. Trimming took 6 bases from V and 8 from J, leaving 23 bases between them. This CDR3 has 16 amino acids. CDR3 in amino acids: CASSTQGRGSLDEQFF. The CDR3 coding sequence is TGTGCCAGCAGCACCCAGGGACGCGGCTCACTCGATGAGCAGTTCTTC.

The chain combines TRBV27 with TRBJ2-5; D uncertain. Trimming pared 3 bases from V and 5 bases from J, leaving 10 bases between. CDR1 is MNHEY, CDR2 SMNVEV, per germline (reference sequence). The CDR3 covers 13 residues. In DNA, the CDR3 is TGTGCCAGCAGTTTCGGCTCTGGGGAGACCCAGTACTTC. It encodes CASSFGSGETQYF.

This clonotype occurred once. This rearrangement joins TRBV5-1 to TRBJ1-3; D remains unclear. This CDR3 is 17 amino acids long. The V gene lost 0 bases and the J gene lost 0 bases, with 13 bases spanning the gap. Germline CDR1 reads SGHRS; CDR2 reads YFSETQ. The CDR3 region is CASSLGTRLTSGNTIYF. Written as DNA, the CDR3 is TGCGCCAGCAGCTTGGGGACCCGACTAACCTCTGGAAACACCATATATTTT.

This clonotype was seen a handful of times. This sequence joins TRBV9 and TRBJ2-5; D gene unclear. The CDR3 contains 14 residues. Deletions cut 4 bases from V and 1 base from J, with 11 bases between. Per germline, CDR1 SGDLS and CDR2 YYNGEE. The CDR3 reads CASSPDLSQETQYF. The CDR3 DNA sequence: TGTGCCAGCAGCCCGGACCTGAGCCAAGAGACCCAGTACTTC.

This chain links TRBV5-1 with TRBJ2-3; 8 bases match TRBD2. The germline CDR1 and CDR2 sequences are SGHRS and YFSETQ. This CDR3 is 15 amino acids long. V trimming: 5 bases; J trimming: 0 bases; junction bases outside the gene matches: 5. The CDR3, as DNA: TGCGCCAGCAGGTTTATAGCGGGGAGCACAGATACGCAGTATTTT. It specifies CASRFIAGSTDTQYF.

This clonotype was recorded once. This chain uses TRBV29-1 with TRBJ2-1, with 8 bases matching TRBD2. V lost 6 bases to trimming and J lost 8 bases; unmatched junction nucleotides: 9. Germline V gene data show CDR1 as SQVTM and CDR2 as ANQGSEA. CDR3 length: 13 amino acids. CDR3 bases: TGCAGCGTCCGTCCGGGACTAGTTTATGAGCAGTTCTTC. It is translated as CSVRPGLVYEQFF.